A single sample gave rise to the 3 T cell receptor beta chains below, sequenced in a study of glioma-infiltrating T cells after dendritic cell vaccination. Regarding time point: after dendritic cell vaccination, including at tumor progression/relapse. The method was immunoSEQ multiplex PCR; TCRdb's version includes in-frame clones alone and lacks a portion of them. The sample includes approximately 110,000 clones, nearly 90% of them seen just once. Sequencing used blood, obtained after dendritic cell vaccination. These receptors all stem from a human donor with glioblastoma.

In DNA form, the CDR3 reads TGTGCCTGGAGTGCCGGACAGGGGGCCCGGGCTTTCTTT. Translating gives CAWSAGQGARAFF. This chain links TRBV30 with TRBJ1-1, with 11 bases that match TRBD1. Losses at the gene ends were 1 base for V and 11 bases for J; bases not matched to a gene: 6. The CDR3 spans 13 residues. Germline-derived CDR1 and CDR2 are GTSNPN and SVGIG (reference sequence).

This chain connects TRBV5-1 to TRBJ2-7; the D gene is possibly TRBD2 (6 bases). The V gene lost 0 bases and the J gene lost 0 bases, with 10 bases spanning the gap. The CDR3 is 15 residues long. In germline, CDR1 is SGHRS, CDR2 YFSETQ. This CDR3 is CASSLVPGSSYEQYF. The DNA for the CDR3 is TGCGCCAGCAGCTTGGTGCCCGGGAGCTCCTACGAGCAGTACTTC.

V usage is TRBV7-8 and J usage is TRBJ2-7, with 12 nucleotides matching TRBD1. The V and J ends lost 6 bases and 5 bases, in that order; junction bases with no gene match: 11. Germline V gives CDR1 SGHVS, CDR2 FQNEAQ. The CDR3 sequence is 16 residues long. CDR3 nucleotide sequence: TGTGCCAGCAGTGACGGGACAGGGGGCTTTGGGGACGAGCAGTACTTC. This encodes CASSDGTGGFGDEQYF.